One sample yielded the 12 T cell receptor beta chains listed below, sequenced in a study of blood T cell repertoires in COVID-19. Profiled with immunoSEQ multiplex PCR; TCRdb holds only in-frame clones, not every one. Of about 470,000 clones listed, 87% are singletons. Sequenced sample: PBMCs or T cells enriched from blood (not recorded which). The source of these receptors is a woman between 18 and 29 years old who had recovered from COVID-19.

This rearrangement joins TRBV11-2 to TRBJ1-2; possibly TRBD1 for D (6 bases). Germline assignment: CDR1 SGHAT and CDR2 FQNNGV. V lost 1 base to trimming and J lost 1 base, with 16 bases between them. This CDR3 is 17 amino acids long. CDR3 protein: CASSLAPNRVGNYGYTF. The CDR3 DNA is TGTGCCAGCAGCTTAGCCCCGAACAGGGTGGGTAACTATGGCTACACCTTC.

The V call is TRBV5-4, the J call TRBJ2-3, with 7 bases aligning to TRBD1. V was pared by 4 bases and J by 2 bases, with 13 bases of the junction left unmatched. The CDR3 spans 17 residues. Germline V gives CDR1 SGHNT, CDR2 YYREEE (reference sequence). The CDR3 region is CASSLGQVMIPTDTQYF. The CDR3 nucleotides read TGTGCCAGCAGCCTTGGACAGGTGATGATCCCCACAGATACGCAGTATTTT.

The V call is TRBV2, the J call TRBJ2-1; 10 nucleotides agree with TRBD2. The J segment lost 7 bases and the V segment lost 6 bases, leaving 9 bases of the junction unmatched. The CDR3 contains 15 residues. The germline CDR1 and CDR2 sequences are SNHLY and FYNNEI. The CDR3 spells CASRYGLAVVNEQFF. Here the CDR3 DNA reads TGTGCCAGCAGATACGGACTAGCGGTGGTAAATGAGCAGTTCTTC.

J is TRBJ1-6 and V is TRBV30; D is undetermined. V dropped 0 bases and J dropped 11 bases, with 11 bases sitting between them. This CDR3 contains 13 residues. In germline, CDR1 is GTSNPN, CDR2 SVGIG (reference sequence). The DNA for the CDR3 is TGTGCCTGGAGTGTAACGGGGAACGCACCCCTCCACTTT. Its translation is CAWSVTGNAPLHF.

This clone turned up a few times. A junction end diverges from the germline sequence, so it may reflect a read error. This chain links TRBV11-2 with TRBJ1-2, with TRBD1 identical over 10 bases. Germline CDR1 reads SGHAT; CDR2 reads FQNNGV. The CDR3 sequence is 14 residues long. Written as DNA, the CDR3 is TGTGCCAGCAGCATCCTCCTTGGACAGGGGGAGCTCCACTTC. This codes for CASSILLGQGELHF.

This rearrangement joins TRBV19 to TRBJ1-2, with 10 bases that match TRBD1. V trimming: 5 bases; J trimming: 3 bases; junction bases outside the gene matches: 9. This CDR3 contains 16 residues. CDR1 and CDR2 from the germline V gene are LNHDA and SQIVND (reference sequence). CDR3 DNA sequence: TGTGCCAGTAGTCCGACCCAGGGACAGGGGTACTATGGCTACACCTTC. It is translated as CASSPTQGQGYYGYTF.

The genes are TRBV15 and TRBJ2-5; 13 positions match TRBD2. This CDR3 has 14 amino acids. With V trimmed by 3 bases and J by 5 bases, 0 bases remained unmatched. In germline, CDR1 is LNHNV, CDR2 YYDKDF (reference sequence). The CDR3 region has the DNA TGTGCCACCAGCAGGGGACTAGCGGGGGAGACCCAGTACTTC. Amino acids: CATSRGLAGETQYF.

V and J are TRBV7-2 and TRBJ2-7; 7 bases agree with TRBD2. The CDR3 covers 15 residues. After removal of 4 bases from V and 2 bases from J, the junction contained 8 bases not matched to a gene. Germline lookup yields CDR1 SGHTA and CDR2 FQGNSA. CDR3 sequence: CASSSSSGIPYEQYF. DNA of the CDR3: TGTGCCAGCAGCTCCTCGAGCGGGATCCCCTACGAGCAGTACTTC.

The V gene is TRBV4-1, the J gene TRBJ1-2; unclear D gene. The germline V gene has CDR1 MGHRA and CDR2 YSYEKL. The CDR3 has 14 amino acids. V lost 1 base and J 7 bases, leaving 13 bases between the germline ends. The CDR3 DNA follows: TGCGCCAGCAGCCAAGGAAATTCGGGGAGTGGCTACACCTTC. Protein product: CASSQGNSGSGYTF.

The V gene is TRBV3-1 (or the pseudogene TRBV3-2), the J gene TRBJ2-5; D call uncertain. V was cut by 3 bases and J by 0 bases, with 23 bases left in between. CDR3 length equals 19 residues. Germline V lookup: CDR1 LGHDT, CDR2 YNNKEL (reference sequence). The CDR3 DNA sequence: TGTGCCAGCAGCCAGGTTCGTGAACTGTCGAGAAATTACCAAGAGACCCAGTACTTC. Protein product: CASSQVRELSRNYQETQYF.

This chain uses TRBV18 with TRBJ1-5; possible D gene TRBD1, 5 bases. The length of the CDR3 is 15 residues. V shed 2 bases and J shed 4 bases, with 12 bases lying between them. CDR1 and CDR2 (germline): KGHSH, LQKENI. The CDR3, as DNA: TGTGCCAGCTCACCAGTCGGGGGTAGGAATCAGCCCCAGCATTTT. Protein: CASSPVGGRNQPQHF.

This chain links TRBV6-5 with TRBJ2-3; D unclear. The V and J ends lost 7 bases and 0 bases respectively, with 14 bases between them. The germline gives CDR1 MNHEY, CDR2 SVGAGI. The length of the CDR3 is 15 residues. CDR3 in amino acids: CASNLGGPSTDTQYF. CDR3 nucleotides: TGTGCCAGCAATCTCGGCGGTCCTAGCACAGATACGCAGTATTTT.